Listed below are T cell receptor beta chains from one sample, sequenced in a study of shared clonotypes between healthy human individuals. Clones were read by immunoSEQ multiplex PCR, and TCRdb kept only the in-frame ones, dropping some. Here the sample spans 550,000 to 600,000 clones, roughly 79% being singletons. The sequenced sample was PBMCs. These receptors were obtained from a woman between 35 and 50 years old in good health. Some clones in this sample may be carry-over from other donors' samples. The CDR3 runs from the conserved cysteine through the conserved F or W. Fields, in order: clone size, V gene, D gene, J gene, CDR3 DNA, CDR3 protein. A D gene is named only where the DNA matches it firmly. A clone size is listed for some rows: how often the clone was seen (once, few, many), or a class if it is expanded.

>once|TRBV2|TRBD2|TRBJ2-7
TGTGCCAGCAGACCTACCCTCATCTCGGGACTAGCCCACGAGCAGTACTTC
CASRPTLISGLAHEQYF
>NA|TRBV18|NA|TRBJ1-1
TGTGCCAGCTCACCACAGGGGTGGGGGAACACTGAAGCTTTCTTT
CASSPQGWGNTEAFF
>once|TRBV7-9|NA|TRBJ1-2
TGTGCCAGCAGCTTACGGGGTGGCTACACCTTC
CASSLRGGYTF
>NA|TRBV4-2|NA|TRBJ1-2
TGTGCCAGCAGCTCCCGGGCTAACTATGGCTACACCTTC
CASSSRANYGYTF
>few|TRBV7-3|TRBD1|TRBJ2-5
TGTGCCAGCAGCTTAAATCAGGGGGTGGAGACCCAGTACTTC
CASSLNQGVETQYF
>NA|TRBV10-3|TRBD1|TRBJ2-7
TGTGCCATCAGTGAGCCAAAACAGGGGGGAGGTGACGAGCAGTACTTC
CAISEPKQGGGDEQYF
>NA|TRBV7-9|TRBD2|TRBJ2-2
TGTGCCAGCAGCCCCCACGTAGCGGGAATTAACACCGGGGAGCTGTTTTTT
CASSPHVAGINTGELFF
>NA|TRBV29-1|TRBD2|TRBJ2-5
TGCAGCGCCTCACTAGCGGGAGCAGGAGAGACCCAGTACTTC
CSASLAGAGETQYF
>NA|TRBV18|TRBD1|TRBJ1-5
TGTGCCAGCTCACGGTCTGCCAGGACAGGGAATGGCAATCAGCCCCAGCATTTT
CASSRSARTGNGNQPQHF
>many|TRBV2|NA|TRBJ1-2
TGTGCCAGCAACTCAGGGGCAAACTATGGCTACACCTTC
CASNSGANYGYTF
>NA|TRBV28|TRBD1|TRBJ2-7
TGTGCCAGCAGTTTAGCCGTGGGACAGGGGGAGGTGGACAGCGAGCAGTACTTC
CASSLAVGQGEVDSEQYF
>NA|TRBV4-1|TRBD2|TRBJ2-7
TGCGCCAGCAGCCCCCTGATACTAGCGGGAGATGTTCTTGTAAGGGGGGTTTCTTGGCAGTACTTC
CASSPLILAGDVLVRGVSWQYF
>NA|TRBV4-1|TRBD1|TRBJ1-5
TGCGCCAGCAGCTGGACAGGGGGCGATCAGCCCCAGCATTTT
CASSWTGGDQPQHF
>many|TRBV28|NA|TRBJ1-1
TGTGCCAGCAGTTTAAAGGGGACTGAAGCTTTCTTT
CASSLKGTEAFF
>NA|TRBV19|NA|TRBJ1-1
TGTGCCAGTAGTCTTGGGAAGGGCGGGGGGAACACTGAAGCTTTCTTT
CASSLGKGGGNTEAFF
>NA|TRBV29-1|TRBD2|TRBJ2-7
TGCAGCGTAAGACTAGCGGGAACCTACGAGCAGTACTTC
CSVRLAGTYEQYF
>NA|TRBV27|TRBD2|TRBJ2-2
TGTGCCAGCAGTTTAAGGCTAGCGGCGAACACCGGGGAGCTGTTTTTT
CASSLRLAANTGELFF
>once|TRBV7-9|NA|TRBJ2-5
TGTGCCAGCAGTAGTCCCCTTCTAGAGACCCAGTACTTC
CASSSPLLETQYF
>NA|TRBV7-8|TRBD2|TRBJ2-5
TGTGCCAGCAGCCCCGCGGGGCGGGAGTATGGAGAGACCCAGTACTTC
CASSPAGREYGETQYF
>NA|TRBV28|TRBD1|TRBJ2-7
TGTGCCAGCAGTTCTGTTAGGGGGCAAAGCTCCTACGAGCAGTACTTC
CASSSVRGQSSYEQYF
>NA|TRBV27|TRBD2|TRBJ2-2
TGTGCCAGCAGGTGGGGAGGGTTCACCGGGGAGCTGTTTTTT
CASRWGGFTGELFF
>NA|TRBV10-1|TRBD2|TRBJ2-7
TGCGCCAGCAGTGAAGGGACTAGCGGGCGCCCTTCCTACGAGCAGTACTTC
CASSEGTSGRPSYEQYF
>NA|TRBV7-3|NA|TRBJ1-3
TGTGCCAGCAGCTTAACCGCCGGAAACACCATATATTTT
CASSLTAGNTIYF
>NA|TRBV7-4|TRBD1|TRBJ2-7
TGTGCCAGCAGCACACAGGGGGCGCGAATCGGGCAGTACTTC
CASSTQGARIGQYF
>many|TRBV7-2|TRBD2|TRBJ2-5
TGTGCCAGCAGCTTCCTAGCGGGAGGACCGGGGGGCCAGTACTTC
CASSFLAGGPGGQYF
>NA|TRBV28|TRBD1|TRBJ2-3
TGTGCCAGCAGCCGAGGGACAGGGGCAGGCACAGATACGCAGTATTTT
CASSRGTGAGTDTQYF
>NA|TRBV4-1|NA|TRBJ2-7
TGCGCCAGCAGCCAAACTGGGGAGAACGAGCAGTACTTC
CASSQTGENEQYF
>NA|TRBV6-4|NA|TRBJ1-1
TGTGCCAGCACCACCCCCAGGGAACGGAACACTGAAGCTTTCTTT
CASTTPRERNTEAFF
>few|TRBV11-2|NA|TRBJ2-3
TGTGCCAGCAGCTTAGAACCCGATAGCACAGATACGCAGTATTTT
CASSLEPDSTDTQYF
>NA|TRBV28|TRBD2|TRBJ2-3
TGTGCCAGCAGTTCCGGGACTAGCGGCCGGAGCACAGATACGCAGTATTTT
CASSSGTSGRSTDTQYF
>once|TRBV2|TRBD2|TRBJ2-1
TGTGCCAGCAGCCAATACGGACTAGCGGGAGTCAATGAGCAGTTCTTC
CASSQYGLAGVNEQFF
>few|TRBV18|TRBD1|TRBJ1-1
TGTGCCAGCTCACCCACCATGGACAGGATGAACACTGAAGCTTTCTTT
CASSPTMDRMNTEAFF
>few|TRBV25-1|NA|TRBJ2-7
TGTGCCAGCAGTCCGAGGACAGCTCCCTACGAGCAGTACTTC
CASSPRTAPYEQYF
>NA|TRBV5-1|TRBD1|TRBJ1-2
TGCGCCAGCAGCTTGGACGGACAGGGGTCTTCGGGCTACACCTTC
CASSLDGQGSSGYTF
>NA|TRBV7-2|NA|TRBJ2-1
TGTGCCAGCAGCAGCGTCCAGTACTATGAGCAGTTCTTC
CASSSVQYYEQFF
>many|TRBV27|NA|TRBJ2-2
TGTGCCAGCAGTTTAAACCGACAGGCCGGGGAGCTGTTTTTT
CASSLNRQAGELFF
>NA|TRBV5-1|NA|TRBJ2-2
TGCGCCAGCAGCTCTCGGGAGTCGAACACCGGGGAGCTGTTTTTT
CASSSRESNTGELFF
>NA|TRBV5-1|NA|TRBJ1-1
TGCGCCAGCAGCTTCACCTGGGACCGAGGAACTGAAGCTTTCTTT
CASSFTWDRGTEAFF
>NA|TRBV5-6|TRBD1|TRBJ1-1
TGTGCCAGCAGCTTCCTAACAGGGGCCACTGAAGCTTTCTTT
CASSFLTGATEAFF
>NA|TRBV28|TRBD1|TRBJ1-5
TGTGCCAGCAGTCCCTGGACAGGGGGCATAGTGCTCAATCAGCCCCAGCATTTT
CASSPWTGGIVLNQPQHF
>NA|TRBV7-8|NA|TRBJ2-1
TGTGCCAGCAGCTTAGGCGGGACAGCCAATGAGCAGTTCTTC
CASSLGGTANEQFF
>few|TRBV30|NA|TRBJ2-5
TGTGCCTGGAGTGCTTCGGTAGGTGAGCAGTACTTC
CAWSASVGEQYF
>NA|TRBV4-2|NA|TRBJ2-7
TGTGCCAGCAGCCAAGATCTTGGTGGGATATACTACGGGCAGTACTTC
CASSQDLGGIYYGQYF
>NA|TRBV7-9|TRBD2|TRBJ2-5
TGTGCCAGCAGCCATAGGACTAGCGGGAGATTCGGGGAGACCCAGTACTTC
CASSHRTSGRFGETQYF
>NA|TRBV5-8|NA|TRBJ2-3
TGTGCCAGCAGCCCGGTGGCTACCCTCGCAGATACGCAGTATTTT
CASSPVATLADTQYF
>once|TRBV4-3|TRBD1|TRBJ2-4
TGCGCCAGCAGCGCAAGTGCGGACAGGGGGAAAAACATTCAGTACTTC
CASSASADRGKNIQYF
>NA|TRBV4-2|TRBD1|TRBJ1-1
TGTGCCAGCAGCCAAGGGACAGGAATGACTGAAGCTTTCTTT
CASSQGTGMTEAFF